This record covers a single TCR beta chain. Within the sample, other DNA sequences also encode this same CDR3. Trimming at V came to 5 bases and at J to 10 bases, leaving 5 bases not matched to a gene. Looked up from germline, CDR1 is GTSNPN and CDR2 is SVGIG (reference sequence). The CDR3 has 12 residues. The repertoire was sequenced with immunoSEQ multiplex PCR; TCRdb's copy has only in-frame clones and lacks some. The sample includes around 200,000 clones, around 94% seen only once; the top ten take approximately 1.6%. This sample was included in a study of control samples from healthy donors and cancer patients.

Material for sequencing was blood. The chain recombines TRBV30 with TRBJ1-6, with 7 bases that match TRBD1. This receptor was obtained from a man in his fifties or sixties in good health. DNA of the CDR3: TGTGCCTGGGACAGGGTAGGGTCACCCCTCCACTTT. Its translation is CAWDRVGSPLHF.